This passage covers 26 T cell receptor beta chains from one sample sequenced in a study of T cell repertoires in ileal Crohn's disease. Only in-frame clones appear in the TCRdb table, and some are missing; sequencing was by immunoSEQ multiplex PCR. The sample lists 2,000 to 2,500 clones; almost 85% were seen once. The specimen was ileal tissue. Receptor source: an adult with Crohn's disease.

The chain carries TRBV6-9 and TRBJ1-1; D might be TRBD1 (5 bases). The CDR3 extends over 12 amino acids. CDR1 is MNHGY and CDR2 is SVAAGI in the germline V gene. Between the trimmed V and J ends, which lost 5 bases and 1 base, there was a span of 5 bases. The CDR3 DNA sequence: TGTGCCAGCAGTACAGGGAACACTGAAGCTTTCTTT. Translation gives CASSTGNTEAFF.

This clone appeared a few times. The chain employs TRBV6-5 and TRBJ1-5; perhaps TRBD1 as D (6 bases). The CDR3 spans 15 residues. In germline, CDR1 is MNHEY, CDR2 SVGAGI. Trimming took 6 bases from V and 1 from J, leaving 13 bases between them. As DNA, the CDR3 is TGTGCCAGCAGCCGGATCGGACAGAGCAATCAGCCCCAGCATTTT. This translates into CASSRIGQSNQPQHF.

The sample holds a few counts of this clone. One end of the junction varies from germline; a read error may be responsible. The V gene is TRBV7-7, the J gene TRBJ2-2, with TRBD1 as a possible D gene (5 bases). Germline assignment: CDR1 SSHAT and CDR2 FNYEAQ (reference sequence). This CDR3 comprises 12 residues. CDR3 sequence: CASSFRDGELFF. Written as DNA, the CDR3 is TGTGCTAGCAGCTTCAGGGACGGGGAGCTGTTTTTT.

The J gene is TRBJ2-7, the V gene TRBV6-1; a possible D gene is TRBD1 (6 bases). Germline CDR1 MNHNS, CDR2 SASEGT. This CDR3 has 14 residues. The germline V and J ends were trimmed by 1 base and 2 bases, with 9 bases remaining between them. The CDR3 coding sequence is TGTGCCAGCAGTGAAGGGACAGCCACCTACGAGCAGTACTTC. It translates to CASSEGTATYEQYF.

The J gene is TRBJ2-1, the V gene TRBV10-1; 10 bases align to TRBD2. Germline V gene data show CDR1 as WNHNN and CDR2 as SYGVQD (reference sequence). V was pared by 2 bases and J by 7 bases, with 5 bases of the junction left unmatched. CDR3 length: 15 amino acids. CDR3 in amino acids: CASSETSGATNEQFF. The CDR3 nucleotides read TGCGCCAGCAGTGAGACTAGCGGGGCTACGAATGAGCAGTTCTTC.

This chain uses TRBV12-5 with TRBJ1-4; D is perhaps TRBD1 (5 bases). Germline CDR1 and CDR2: LGHNT and FRNRAP. The CDR3 has 14 residues. Trimming cost V 8 bases and J 8 bases, with 18 bases left between them. The CDR3 bases are TGTGCTAGTTCGAATGGGGGAAGAGGGGAAAAACTGTTTTTT. It translates to CASSNGGRGEKLFF. The full variable domain, its missing parts supplied by reference TRBV12-5 and TRBJ1-4, is DARVTQTPRHKVTEMGQEVTMRCQPILGHNTVFWYRQTMMQGLELLAYFRNRAPLDDSGMPKDRFSAEMPDATLATLKIQPSEPRDSAVYFCASSNGGRGEKLFFGSGTQLSVL.

This sequence joins TRBV6-4 and TRBJ2-1; TRBD2 matches at 12 bases. The CDR3 is 16 residues long. The ends lost 0 bases at V and 4 bases at J; junction bases unmatched: 1. Germline V gene lookup returns CDR1 MRHNA and CDR2 SNTAGT. CDR3 amino acids: CASSDSGTSGYNEQFF. The CDR3, as DNA: TGTGCCAGCAGTGACTCTGGGACTAGCGGGTACAATGAGCAGTTCTTC.

This chain joins TRBV4-2 and TRBJ2-2, with 14 bases aligning to TRBD2. Per the germline V gene, CDR1 is LGHNA and CDR2 is YNFKEQ. The CDR3 runs to 19 residues. Losses at the gene ends were 4 bases for V and 6 bases for J; bases not matched to a gene: 13. CDR3 residues: CASSLGTSGSVQLAGELFF. In nucleotides, the CDR3 is TGTGCCAGCAGCCTAGGGACTAGCGGGAGTGTCCAGCTCGCCGGGGAGCTGTTTTTT.

The table lists this clone with a count of one. CDR3 protein: CASSQEARGALSSGANVLTF. The CDR3 region has the DNA TGCGCCAGCAGCCAAGAAGCTAGGGGGGCCCTAAGTTCTGGGGCCAACGTCCTGACTTTC. This chain joins TRBV4-3 and TRBJ2-6; D may correspond to TRBD1 or TRBD2 (6 bases each). Germline assignment: CDR1 LGHNA and CDR2 YSLEER. The CDR3 spans 20 residues. Trimming pared 0 bases from V and 1 base from J, leaving 19 bases between.

The chain is built from TRBV5-5 and TRBJ1-2; unclear D gene. Trimming took off 4 bases at V and 3 bases at J, with 7 bases between the two ends. The CDR3 consists of 12 residues. Germline CDR1 reads SGHKS; CDR2 reads YYEKEE (reference sequence). The CDR3 nucleotides are TGTGCCAGCAGCCCGGACCACTATGGCTACACCTTC. Its translation is CASSPDHYGYTF.

The gene calls are TRBV2 and TRBJ2-2; no definite D call. The CDR3 totals 15 residues. CDR1 and CDR2 (germline): SNHLY, FYNNEI. Trimming removed 5 bases from V and 0 bases from J, with 10 bases in between. The chain's CDR3 is CASSWYGTNTGELFF. The CDR3 DNA reads TGTGCCAGCAGTTGGTACGGAACGAACACCGGGGAGCTGTTTTTT.

Only one count was recorded for this clone. The rearrangement links TRBV6-5 to TRBJ2-2, with D perhaps matching TRBD2 (5 bases). Germline CDR1 MNHEY, CDR2 SVGAGI. V lost 6 bases and J lost 2, with 10 bases in between. CDR3 size: 14 residues. The chain's CDR3 is CASRADPNTGELFF. The CDR3 DNA reads as TGTGCCAGCAGAGCGGACCCTAACACCGGGGAGCTGTTTTTT.

The gene calls are TRBV11-2 and TRBJ2-2; a possible D gene is TRBD1 (5 bases). The V end was cut by 3 bases, the J end by 5 bases, with 10 bases between. CDR3 length equals 14 residues. Germline lookup yields CDR1 SGHAT and CDR2 FQNNGV. The CDR3 loop reads CASSFRVLTGELFF. The DNA for the CDR3 is TGTGCCAGCAGCTTCAGGGTTTTAACCGGGGAGCTGTTTTTT.

For the CDR3, the DNA is TGTGCCAGCAGCTTGTGGGGGGATAGGGATGAGCAGTTCTTC. Translation: CASSLWGDRDEQFF. This rearrangement joins TRBV5-4 to TRBJ2-1, with a tentative D call TRBD2 (6 bases). The V end was cut by 1 base, the J end by 8 bases, with 13 bases between. The CDR3 totals 14 residues. The germline V gene has CDR1 SGHNT and CDR2 YYREEE (reference sequence). Full variable domain (missing parts from reference TRBV5-4 and TRBJ2-1): ETGVTQSPTHLIKTRGQQVTLRCSSQSGHNTVSWYQQALGQGPQFIFQYYREEENGRGNFPPRFSGLQFPNYSSELNVNALELDDSALYLCASSLWGDRDEQFFGPGTRLTVL.

The rearrangement links TRBV11-2 to TRBJ2-3, with 8 bases aligning to TRBD2. CDR3 size: 15 residues. V lost 3 bases and J lost 6; bases outside the gene matches: 8. From germline, CDR1 is SGHAT and CDR2 FQNNGV. CDR3 nucleotide sequence: TGTGCCAGCAGCTTCCGGGAGGGTAGATGGGATACGCAGTATTTT. It specifies CASSFREGRWDTQYF.

This sequence joins TRBV5-1 and TRBJ1-1; no firm D call. Deletions cut 7 bases from V and 5 bases from J, with 15 bases between. Per the germline V gene, CDR1 is SGHRS and CDR2 is YFSETQ. There are 13 residues in the CDR3. The CDR3 region is CASSEWEGTEAFF. CDR3 coding DNA: TGCGCCAGCTCAGAATGGGAGGGAACTGAAGCTTTCTTT.

The chain has TRBV2 and TRBJ1-1; TRBD1 might be the D (5 bases). The CDR3 is made up of 13 amino acids. Germline assignment: CDR1 SNHLY and CDR2 FYNNEI. The V end lost 1 base, the J end lost 5 bases, and 8 bases lay between the germline ends. CDR3 residues: CASSEGWGTEAFF. CDR3 coding DNA: TGTGCCAGCAGTGAAGGTTGGGGGACTGAAGCTTTCTTT.

This CDR3 is CASSQDLKGGRAVQETQYF. In DNA form, the CDR3 reads TGTGCCAGCAGCCAAGATTTGAAGGGTGGTCGGGCGGTCCAAGAGACCCAGTACTTC. The chain uses TRBV4-2 and TRBJ2-5; D not certain. Germline V gives CDR1 LGHNA, CDR2 YNFKEQ. V was pared by 0 bases and J by 1 base, with 21 bases between. The CDR3 loop spans 19 amino acids.

The chain carries TRBV4-3 and TRBJ2-2; the match to TRBD1 covers 8 bases. This CDR3 region has 18 residues. Germline values: CDR1 LGHNA, CDR2 YSLEER. V dropped 0 bases and J dropped 6; count of bases not matched to a gene: 12. For the CDR3, the DNA is TGCGCCAGCAGCCAAGACGTTCCGGGGACAGGCAAGGCCGGGGAGCTGTTTTTT. Translation gives CASSQDVPGTGKAGELFF.

This chain joins TRBV7-2 and TRBJ2-7, with D uncertain. V dropped 5 bases and J dropped 7 bases, with 9 bases sitting between them. Germline CDR1 reads SGHTA; CDR2 reads FQGNSA. There are 11 residues in the CDR3. CDR3 nucleotide sequence: TGTGCCAGCAGCAATTCACGGGAGCAGTACTTC. Protein product: CASSNSREQYF.

For the CDR3, the DNA is TGTGCCAGCAGTGAAGTCTCCGGCGGCGAGCAGTACTTC. It codes for CASSEVSGGEQYF. This chain links TRBV2 with TRBJ2-7, with D hard to call. The CDR3 contains 13 residues. Germline lookup yields CDR1 SNHLY and CDR2 FYNNEI. The germline V and J ends were trimmed by 1 base and 6 bases, with 10 bases remaining between them.

The chain carries TRBV6-5 and TRBJ1-1, with D perhaps matching TRBD1 (5 bases). V dropped 7 bases and J dropped 7 bases, with 19 bases sitting between them. Germline V gene lookup returns CDR1 MNHEY and CDR2 SVGAGI. The CDR3 spans 14 residues. CDR3 amino acids: CASTERGMALEAFF. The CDR3 DNA is TGTGCCAGCACCGAGAGGGGAATGGCGCTTGAAGCTTTCTTT.

V and J are TRBV15 and TRBJ2-3; 8 bases are shared with TRBD2. V lost 0 bases, J lost 4 bases, and 12 bases stayed unmatched. The CDR3 sequence is 18 residues long. CDR1 LNHNV and CDR2 YYDKDF come from the germline V gene (reference sequence). CDR3 region: CATSRDYLAGGPPDTQYF. The CDR3 nucleotides are TGTGCCACCAGCAGAGATTACCTTGCGGGAGGCCCCCCAGATACGCAGTATTTT.

This sequence joins TRBV19 and TRBJ2-1; TRBD1 might be the D (6 bases). This CDR3 spans 14 amino acids. V lost 6 bases and J 7 bases, leaving 16 bases between the germline ends. Germline CDR1 and CDR2: LNHDA and SQIVND (reference sequence). CDR3 sequence reads: CASRTGHLTNEQFF. Written as DNA, the CDR3 is TGTGCCAGTAGGACGGGACACCTCACGAATGAGCAGTTCTTC.

The chain joins TRBV7-6 to TRBJ1-3, with TRBD1 identical over 7 bases. The CDR3 has 15 amino acids. J gave up 4 bases and V 5 bases, and 8 bases lay outside the gene matches. Germline-derived CDR1 and CDR2 are SGHVS and FNYEAQ. The CDR3 protein is CASSRSGTAGNTIYF. CDR3 coding DNA: TGTGCCAGCAGCCGGTCCGGGACAGCGGGAAACACCATATATTTT.

This clone has just a few counts. V gene TRBV4-1 combines with J gene TRBJ1-2, with TRBD1 as a possible D gene (6 bases). V dropped 6 bases and J dropped 7 bases, with 21 bases sitting between them. Germline CDR1 and CDR2: MGHRA and YSYEKL. The CDR3 is 15 amino acids. In nucleotides, the CDR3 is TGCGCCAGCAGTCCGAACGACAGGCCCTCGGGTGGCTACACCTTC. Amino acids: CASSPNDRPSGGYTF.